The TCR beta chain described here comes from a study of T cell responses to AZD1222 COVID-19 vaccine. Notes on the study in general: Repertoire sampling was restricted to post-peak T cell response timepoints. Vaccine-related CD4 TCRs covered spike, predominating at 160-218 and 743-854. Among the donors, most were white British and more were female, and clonal diversity was possibly underestimated. Elevations in Spike-specific TCR breadth and depth followed administration of two AZD1222 doses.

The CDR3 sequence is 14 residues long. Germline CDR1 SGHNT, CDR2 YYREEE (reference sequence). V was trimmed by 3 bases and J by 2 bases, leaving 11 bases between them. Assay: immunoSEQ multiplex PCR; the TCRdb copy retains only in-frame clones and omits some. The table records tens of thousands of clones, roughly 91% of them present only once. Of note for this clone: The antigen remains unidentified.

The sample consisted of peripheral blood, taken 28 days after the second AZD1222 dose. The source is an adult who received the AZD1222 COVID-19 vaccine. The chain recombines TRBV5-4 with TRBJ2-5; a possible D gene is TRBD2 (6 bases). Written as DNA, the CDR3 is TGTGCCAGCAGCTCCGCTAGCGCACAAGAGACCCAGTACTTC. Residues: CASSSASAQETQYF.